What follows are 4 T cell receptor beta chains derived from one specimen sequenced in a study of graft-versus-host responses after intestinal transplantation. Assay used: immunoSEQ multiplex PCR; TCRdb lists only in-frame clones, some missing. The sample consists of 90,000 to 95,000 clones, roughly 90% of them appearing once. Which antigens these TCRs recognize remains unknown. The sequencing used unstimulated CD8+ T cells sorted from spleen or lymph node cells, collected before intestinal transplant. These receptors all come from a human donor who received an intestinal transplant.

J is TRBJ2-7 and V is TRBV4-1; D is perhaps TRBD2 (6 bases). Germline V gene data show CDR1 as MGHRA and CDR2 as YSYEKL. V dropped 4 bases and J dropped 0 bases, with 25 bases sitting between them. The CDR3 extends over 19 amino acids. In DNA form, the CDR3 reads TGCGCCAGCAGCCGCCTATATGGACATTCCCCTAGCGACTCCTACGAGCAGTACTTC. Encoded protein: CASSRLYGHSPSDSYEQYF.

This chain links TRBV6-5 with TRBJ2-1; 8 positions agree with TRBD1. Germline V lookup: CDR1 MNHEY, CDR2 SVGAGI. The CDR3 contains 15 residues. With V trimmed by 6 bases and J by 0 bases, 4 bases remained unmatched. The CDR3 DNA follows: TGTGCCAGCAGCCCGGGACAGGTCTCCTACAATGAGCAGTTCTTC. Encoded protein: CASSPGQVSYNEQFF.

The chain has TRBV7-9 and TRBJ1-4; tentative D call: TRBD1 (6 bases). Per germline, CDR1 SEHNR and CDR2 FQNEAQ (reference sequence). CDR3 length equals 16 residues. Trimming left V 2 bases short and J 6 bases short, with 16 bases between. This CDR3 is CASSLPVLPGDEKLFF. In DNA form, the CDR3 reads TGTGCCAGCAGCTTACCTGTCCTGCCAGGGGATGAAAAACTGTTTTTT. The complete variable domain, with remaining parts taken from reference TRBV7-9 and TRBJ1-4, reads DTGVSQNPRHKITKRGQNVTFRCDPISEHNRLYWYRQTLGQGPEFLTYFQNEAQLEKSRLLSDRFSAERPKGSFSTLEIQRTEQGDSAMYLCASSLPVLPGDEKLFFGSGTQLSVL.

The chain recombines TRBV29-1 with TRBJ1-6, with 8 bases matching TRBD1. CDR1 and CDR2 (germline): SQVTM, ANQGSEA. V gave up 8 bases and J gave up 7 bases; unmatched junction bases: 13. The CDR3 extends over 15 amino acids. CDR3 sequence reads: CSHPDRDIGNSPLHF. The CDR3 region has the DNA TGCAGCCACCCGGACAGGGATATCGGCAATTCACCCCTCCACTTT.